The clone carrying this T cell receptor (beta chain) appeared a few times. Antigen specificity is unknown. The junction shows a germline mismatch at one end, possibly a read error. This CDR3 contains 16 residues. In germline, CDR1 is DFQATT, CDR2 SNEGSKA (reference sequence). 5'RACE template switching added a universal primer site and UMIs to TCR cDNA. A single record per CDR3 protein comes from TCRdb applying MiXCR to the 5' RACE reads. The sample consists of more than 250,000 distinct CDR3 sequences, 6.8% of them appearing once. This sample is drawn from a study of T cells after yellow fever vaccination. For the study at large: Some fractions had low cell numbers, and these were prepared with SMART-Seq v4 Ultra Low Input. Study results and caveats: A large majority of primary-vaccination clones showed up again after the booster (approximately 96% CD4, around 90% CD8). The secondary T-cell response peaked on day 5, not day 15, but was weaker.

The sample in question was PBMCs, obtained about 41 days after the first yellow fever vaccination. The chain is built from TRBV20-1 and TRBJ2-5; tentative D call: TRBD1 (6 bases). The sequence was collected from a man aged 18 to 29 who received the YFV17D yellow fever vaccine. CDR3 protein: CCARRFRGQWIETQYF. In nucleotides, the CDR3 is TGCTGTGCTAGACGCTTTCGAGGACAGTGGATTGAGACCCAGTACTTC.